The 8 T cell receptor beta chains below come from one sample, sequenced in a study of blood T cell repertoires in COVID-19. The table came from immunoSEQ multiplex PCR; TCRdb's copy has only in-frame clones and leaves some out. Counted here are roughly 140,000 clones, around 86% occurring once; the ten biggest clones make up around 5%. Sequences were obtained from peripheral blood. These receptor sequences come from a human donor in a cohort sampled during active COVID-19.

This chain links TRBV9 with TRBJ2-2; TRBD1 is a possible D gene (7 bases). Germline CDR1 SGDLS, CDR2 YYNGEE. Trimming pared 4 bases from V and 5 bases from J, leaving 21 bases between. CDR3 size: 17 residues. The CDR3 DNA sequence: TGTGCCAGCAGCCCAATGTCCGGAGGGGGCGGTACCGGGGAGCTGTTTTTT. It specifies CASSPMSGGGGTGELFF.

The CDR3 coding sequence is TGTGCCAGCAGCTTAGGGACAGTGATCTCCTACGAGCAGTACTTC. Residues: CASSLGTVISYEQYF. J is TRBJ2-7 and V is TRBV7-9; D possibly corresponds to TRBD1 (6 bases). This CDR3 has 15 residues. V was clipped by 1 base and J by 0 bases, with 10 bases between them. Germline V gene data show CDR1 as SEHNR and CDR2 as FQNEAQ (reference sequence).

The rearrangement links TRBV7-3 to TRBJ2-3; 13 bases map to TRBD2. The length of the CDR3 is 16 residues. Germline CDR1 and CDR2: SGHTA and FQGTGA. Trimming took 5 bases from V and 1 from J; bases not matched to a gene: 3. CDR3 DNA: TGTGCCAGCAGCGGGGGGACTAGCGGGGGCACAGATACGCAGTATTTT. Its translation: CASSGGTSGGTDTQYF.

The V call is TRBV24-1, the J call TRBJ2-1, with 11 positions matching TRBD2. Trimming cost V 5 bases and J 6 bases; bases outside gene matches: 17. The CDR3 covers 19 residues. Germline CDR1 and CDR2: KGHDR and SFDVKD. DNA of the CDR3: TGTGCCACCAGTGGAGTCAGGGGCGGACTGGGGACTAGCGGCAATGAGCAGTTCTTC. Its translation: CATSGVRGGLGTSGNEQFF.

V usage is TRBV5-1 and J usage is TRBJ2-7; D is perhaps TRBD2 (6 bases). The germline V gene has CDR1 SGHRS and CDR2 YFSETQ. CDR3 length equals 14 residues. The V end was cut by 4 bases, the J end by 0 bases, with 11 bases between. This CDR3 reads CASSPGLYSYEQYF. CDR3 coding DNA: TGCGCCAGCAGCCCGGGACTGTACTCCTACGAGCAGTACTTC. Together with reference TRBV5-1 and TRBJ2-7, the CDR3 gives the full variable domain: KAGVTQTPRYLIKTRGQQVTLSCSPISGHRSVSWYQQTPGQGLQFLFEYFSETQRNKGNFPGRFSGRQFSNSRSEMNVSTLELGDSALYLCASSPGLYSYEQYFGPGTRLTVT.

The CDR3 reads CASSLSWTGGSPLHF. CDR3 nucleotide sequence: TGTGCCAGCAGCCTTTCCTGGACCGGGGGTTCACCCCTCCACTTT. The chain is built from TRBV3-1 (or the pseudogene TRBV3-2) and TRBJ1-6, with D possibly TRBD1 on 5 matching bases. The CDR3 has 15 amino acids. Germline V gene sequence: CDR1 LGHDT, CDR2 YNNKEL (reference sequence). V gave up 4 bases and J gave up 9 bases, with 16 bases separating them.

The rearrangement joins TRBV6-5 to TRBJ2-2; D is perhaps TRBD2 (6 bases). The CDR3 is 15 residues long. Germline loops: CDR1 MNHEY, CDR2 SVGAGI. V was clipped by 6 bases and J by 0 bases, with 11 bases between them. The CDR3 sequence: CASREGDTNTGELFF. CDR3 bases: TGTGCCAGCAGGGAGGGCGATACGAACACCGGGGAGCTGTTTTTT.

This clone was observed a single time. The rearrangement joins TRBV5-4 to TRBJ2-3; D gene unclear. This CDR3 contains 11 residues. From germline, CDR1 is SGHNT and CDR2 YYREEE (reference sequence). The V gene lost 3 bases and the J gene lost 6 bases, with 5 bases spanning the gap. The CDR3 DNA follows: TGTGCCAGCAGCTCATCCGATACGCAGTATTTT. Protein product: CASSSSDTQYF.